The next 28 T cell receptor beta chains were all read from a single sample in a study of T cells and Merkel cell carcinoma outcomes. Produced via immunoSEQ multiplex PCR; TCRdb's table is partial and in-frame only. In the table there are thousands of clones, roughly 85% of which are singletons. What was sequenced was tumor tissue from Merkel cell carcinoma. All receptors come from a human donor with Merkel cell carcinoma.

This clone is a singleton in its sample. The gene calls are TRBV27 and TRBJ1-5; maybe TRBD1 (5 bases). The CDR3 extends over 13 amino acids. The V end lost 4 bases, the J end lost 6 bases, and 10 bases lay between the germline ends. Per the germline V gene, CDR1 is MNHEY and CDR2 is SMNVEV (reference sequence). Here the CDR3 reads CASSWGIGQPQHF. The CDR3 bases are TGTGCCAGCAGTTGGGGGATAGGTCAGCCCCAGCATTTT.

The gene calls are TRBV4-3 and TRBJ2-1, with 10 bases aligning to TRBD2. There are 20 residues in the CDR3. CDR1 is LGHNA, CDR2 YSLEER, per germline. V lost 4 bases and J lost 6; bases outside the gene matches: 21. CDR3 DNA sequence: TGCGCCAGCAGCCTCCGCCTGGGGGCTCTAGCGGGGGCCATCCTCAATGAGCAGTTCTTC. Its protein is CASSLRLGALAGAILNEQFF.

The chain links TRBV7-2 to TRBJ2-7, with D uncertain. CDR3 length: 14 residues. Trimming took off 1 base at V and 7 bases at J, with 14 bases between the two ends. Germline assignment: CDR1 SGHTA and CDR2 FQGNSA. DNA for the CDR3: TGTGCCAGCAGCTTAGTCGGACCCTATGGAGAGCAGTACTTC. It translates to CASSLVGPYGEQYF.

Sample share makes this clone large. Other DNA sequences in the same sample also yield this CDR3. The chain links TRBV5-1 to TRBJ1-5, with D possibly TRBD1 on 5 matching bases. CDR3 size: 15 residues. Germline loops: CDR1 SGHRS, CDR2 YFSETQ. The V end lost 0 bases, the J end lost 5 bases, and 12 bases lay between the germline ends. The DNA of the CDR3 is TGCGCCAGCAGCTTGGAAGGGGCAGGATATCAGCCCCAGCATTTT. Protein: CASSLEGAGYQPQHF.

V and J are TRBV7-6 and TRBJ1-4; maybe TRBD1 (5 bases). Germline CDR1 and CDR2: SGHVS and FNYEAQ. This CDR3 spans 12 amino acids. The V end lost 3 bases, the J end lost 11 bases, and 10 bases lay between the germline ends. The CDR3 DNA follows: TGTGCCAGCAGCTTGGCGGGACTCAAACTGTTTTTT. Its translation is CASSLAGLKLFF. Looking up the rest from reference TRBV7-6 and TRBJ1-4 gives the full variable domain: GAGVSQSPRYKVTKRGQDVALRCDPISGHVSLYWYRQALGQGPEFLTYFNYEAQQDKSGLPNDRFSAERPEGSISTLTIQRTEQRDSAMYRCASSLAGLKLFFGSGTQLSVL.

V and J are TRBV9 and TRBJ2-2; D gene ambiguous. Germline CDR1 reads SGDLS; CDR2 reads YYNGEE. This CDR3 spans 12 amino acids. V lost 4 bases, J lost 2 bases, and 3 bases lay in between. The CDR3 sequence: CASSPNTGELFF. CDR3 bases: TGTGCCAGCAGCCCCAACACCGGGGAGCTGTTTTTT.

As to this clone: Mismatch with germline at one junction end may stem from a read error. In the same sample, other DNA sequences code for this CDR3. The J gene is TRBJ2-7, the V gene TRBV28; no firm D call. Germline values: CDR1 MDHEN, CDR2 SYDVKM. This CDR3 comprises 10 residues. The CDR3 here is CASSRVVQYF. The CDR3 bases are TGTGCCAGCAGCCGAGTGGTTCAGTATTTC.

The rearrangement uses TRBV7-6 and TRBJ2-2; no clear D gene. The CDR3 totals 12 residues. Per the germline V gene, CDR1 is SGHVS and CDR2 is FNYEAQ. Between the trimmed V and J ends, which lost 5 bases and 8 bases, there was a span of 9 bases. This CDR3 reads CASSPLVGELFF. As DNA, the CDR3 is TGTGCCAGCAGCCCCTTGGTTGGGGAGCTGTTTTTT. Using reference TRBV7-6 and TRBJ2-2 for the parts outside the CDR3, the full variable domain is GAGVSQSPRYKVTKRGQDVALRCDPISGHVSLYWYRQALGQGPEFLTYFNYEAQQDKSGLPNDRFSAERPEGSISTLTIQRTEQRDSAMYRCASSPLVGELFFGEGSRLTVL.

This chain uses TRBV4-1 with TRBJ1-5, with a tentative D call TRBD1 (5 bases). The V end was cut by 2 bases, the J end by 3 bases, with 11 bases between. This CDR3 has 15 amino acids. CDR1 MGHRA and CDR2 YSYEKL come from the germline V gene. CDR3 region: CASSQFDSLNQPQHF. The CDR3 nucleotides read TGCGCCAGCAGCCAATTTGACAGTCTCAATCAGCCCCAGCATTTT.

This clone was seen just once. The rearrangement links TRBV18 to TRBJ2-1; 9 bases are shared with TRBD2. Trimming at V came to 3 bases and at J to 7 bases, leaving 7 bases not matched to a gene. CDR3 length: 15 residues. CDR1 KGHSH and CDR2 LQKENI come from the germline V gene. This chain's CDR3 is CASSPPGTSRNEQFF. CDR3 DNA sequence: TGTGCCAGCTCACCCCCCGGGACTAGCCGTAATGAGCAGTTCTTC.

The V call is TRBV28, the J call TRBJ1-1; no clear D gene. Trimming cost V 8 bases and J 3 bases, with 10 bases left between them. The CDR3 is made up of 12 amino acids. Germline CDR1 and CDR2: MDHEN and SYDVKM. CDR3 bases: TGTGCCAGCCGGACGGACCACACTGAAGCTTTCTTT. This sequence encodes CASRTDHTEAFF.

The DNA of the CDR3 is TGTGCCAGCAGTTCCAGTACAACTAATGAAAAACTGTTTTTT. It encodes CASSSSTTNEKLFF. The chain combines TRBV28 with TRBJ1-4; D is uncertain. CDR1 and CDR2 from the germline V gene are MDHEN and SYDVKM. Trimming took 4 bases from V and 0 from J, leaving 6 bases between them. The CDR3 has 14 amino acids.

In this sample, this clone turned up once. Other DNA sequences in the same sample also yield this CDR3. V and J are TRBV7-8 and TRBJ2-5, with D unclear. Germline CDR1 is SGHVS and CDR2 is FQNEAQ. V lost 6 bases and J lost 2, with 10 bases in between. This CDR3 is 13 amino acids long. As DNA, the CDR3 is TGTGCCAGCAGTCCGCACTCTCAAGAGACCCAGTACTTC. Amino acids: CASSPHSQETQYF. Supplemented by reference TRBV7-8 and TRBJ2-5, the full variable domain reads GAGVSQSPRYKVAKRGQDVALRCDPISGHVSLFWYQQALGQGPEFLTYFQNEAQLDKSGLPSDRFFAERPEGSVSTLKIQRTQQEDSAVYLCASSPHSQETQYFGPGTRLLVL.

The count of this clone is one. This sequence joins TRBV27 and TRBJ1-5, with TRBD1 as a possible D gene (5 bases). Trimming stripped 2 bases from V and 6 bases from J, with 11 bases between. Germline lookup yields CDR1 MNHEY and CDR2 SMNVEV (reference sequence). This CDR3 is built from 14 residues. The CDR3 here is CASSLEGQGQPQHF. The CDR3 bases are TGTGCCAGCAGTTTAGAAGGTCAGGGTCAGCCCCAGCATTTT.

The V gene is TRBV4-3, the J gene TRBJ1-1; D ambiguous. V was shortened by 3 bases and J by 3 bases, with 8 bases between the two germline ends. Per the germline V gene, CDR1 is LGHNA and CDR2 is YSLEER. CDR3 length: 13 residues. In DNA, the CDR3 is TGCGCCAGCAGCCAGCTCCGGGACACTGAAGCTTTCTTT. Translation gives CASSQLRDTEAFF.

The sample holds a few counts of this clone. The rearrangement uses TRBV7-2 and TRBJ1-1; D gene uncertain. The germline gives CDR1 SGHTA, CDR2 FQGNSA. V was clipped by 1 base and J by 0 bases, with 6 bases between them. The CDR3 runs to 14 residues. CDR3 nucleotides: TGTGCCAGCAGCTTAGACAGATTGAACACTGAAGCTTTCTTT. Residues: CASSLDRLNTEAFF.

The V and J genes are TRBV4-3 and TRBJ1-2; 8 bases are a match to TRBD1. The V and J ends lost 0 bases and 4 bases, in that order; junction bases with no gene match: 4. This CDR3 region has 15 residues. Germline V gene sequence: CDR1 LGHNA, CDR2 YSLEER. CDR3: CASSQDRGRGYGYTF. In DNA form, the CDR3 reads TGCGCCAGCAGCCAAGACAGGGGGCGCGGCTATGGCTACACCTTC.

The genes are TRBV11-2 and TRBJ1-2; maybe TRBD1 (6 bases). The CDR3 extends over 16 amino acids. Germline V gene lookup returns CDR1 SGHAT and CDR2 FQNNGV. The V end was cut by 3 bases, the J end by 9 bases, with 23 bases between. The CDR3 protein is CASSLRPRGFPGRYTF. CDR3 nucleotides: TGTGCCAGCAGCTTGAGGCCGAGGGGGTTCCCCGGTCGCTACACCTTC. Complete variable domain (other parts from reference TRBV11-2 and TRBJ1-2): EAGVAQSPRYKIIEKRQSVAFWCNPISGHATLYWYQQILGQGPKLLIQFQNNGVVDDSQLPKDRFSAERLKGVDSTLKIQPAKLEDSAVYLCASSLRPRGFPGRYTFGSGTRLTVV.

The V gene is TRBV25-1, the J gene TRBJ2-7, with a possible D match to TRBD2 (6 bases). Looked up from germline, CDR1 is MGHDK and CDR2 is SYGVNS. V lost 1 base to trimming and J lost 4 bases, with 17 bases between them. The CDR3 totals 16 residues. The CDR3 region has the DNA TGTGCCAGCAGTGAATCCGGCGGGGAGGTAGAATACGAGCAGTACTTC. This codes for CASSESGGEVEYEQYF.

V gene TRBV14 combines with J gene TRBJ1-2; D remains unclear. Germline V CDR1 and CDR2: SGHDN, FVKESK. The ends were cut back, 2 bases at V and 8 bases at J, with 18 bases in the middle. The CDR3 contains 15 residues. CDR3 DNA sequence: TGTGCCAGCAGCCAATTTGAAACAGACACTAAAGGCTACACCTTC. Translated, it gives CASSQFETDTKGYTF. Supplemented by reference TRBV14 and TRBJ1-2, the full variable domain reads EAGVTQFPSHSVIEKGQTVTLRCDPISGHDNLYWYRRVMGKEIKFLLHFVKESKQDESGMPNNRFLAERTGGTYSTLKVQPAELEDSGVYFCASSQFETDTKGYTFGSGTRLTVV.

The chain uses TRBV19 and TRBJ1-1; D remains unclear. CDR3 length: 15 amino acids. Deletions cut 6 bases from V and 0 bases from J, with 14 bases between. Per germline, CDR1 LNHDA and CDR2 SQIVND (reference sequence). This CDR3 reads CASSLDGMMNTEAFF. The CDR3 region has the DNA TGTGCCAGTAGCTTGGACGGTATGATGAACACTGAAGCTTTCTTT.

This chain joins TRBV7-9 and TRBJ2-1; D gene unclear. This CDR3 has 11 residues. Germline V gene data show CDR1 as SEHNR and CDR2 as FQNEAQ (reference sequence). Trimming shortened V by 8 bases and J by 6 bases, and 8 bases separated the two germline ends. The CDR3 spells CASESTNEQFF. Here the CDR3 DNA reads TGTGCCAGCGAATCGACCAATGAGCAGTTCTTC.

The count of this clone is one. V gene TRBV19 combines with J gene TRBJ2-7; D uncertain. CDR3 size: 13 residues. Trimming pared 8 bases from V and 6 bases from J, leaving 17 bases between. Germline CDR1 and CDR2: LNHDA and SQIVND (reference sequence). CDR3 DNA: TGTGCCAGTTGTGCCAAGTTTTGCTTCGAGCAGTACTTC. Protein sequence: CASCAKFCFEQYF.

This chain uses TRBV5-6 with TRBJ2-3, with 9 bases matching TRBD2. CDR3 length equals 14 residues. Germline V CDR1 and CDR2: SGHDT, YYEEEE. The junction had 3 bases not matched to a gene; V was cut back by 3 bases and J by 4 bases. The CDR3 is CASSYGLASDTQYF. The CDR3 DNA reads as TGTGCCAGCAGCTACGGACTAGCGTCAGATACGCAGTATTTT.

The chain recombines TRBV29-1 with TRBJ2-7; no reliable D call. The V and J ends lost 6 bases and 5 bases respectively, with 17 bases between them. There are 13 residues in the CDR3. Looked up from germline, CDR1 is SQVTM and CDR2 is ANQGSEA. CDR3 nucleotide sequence: TGCAGCGTCCCCGACCCCATATCCCACGAGCAGTACTTC. Its protein is CSVPDPISHEQYF.

This rearrangement joins TRBV6-6 to TRBJ2-7; TRBD1 matches at 7 bases. The V gene's germline CDR1 is MNHNY and CDR2 SVGAGI (reference sequence). The CDR3 is 13 residues long. V trimming: 5 bases; J trimming: 1 base; junction bases outside the gene matches: 2. DNA for the CDR3: TGTGCCAGCAGTCGACAGGGATCCTACGAGCAGTACTTC. Translating gives CASSRQGSYEQYF.

Written as DNA, the CDR3 is TGTGCCAGCACCGGGGCCAAAAAATACAATGAGCAGTTCTTC. The encoded protein is CASTGAKKYNEQFF. This rearrangement joins TRBV6-1 to TRBJ2-1; perhaps D is TRBD1 or TRBD2 (5 bases each). The CDR3 is 14 amino acids. Germline CDR1 is MNHNS and CDR2 is SASEGT. V dropped 7 bases and J dropped 4 bases, with 14 bases sitting between them.

This sequence joins TRBV4-2 and TRBJ2-7; 8 bases match TRBD1. Germline V gene data show CDR1 as LGHNA and CDR2 as YNFKEQ. V gave up 2 bases and J gave up 1 base; unmatched junction bases: 7. The CDR3 is made up of 16 amino acids. Here the CDR3 DNA reads TGTGCCAGCAGCCAAACCACCGGGACAGGTTCCTACGAGCAGTACTTC. Translating it yields CASSQTTGTGSYEQYF.